The 32 T cell receptor beta chains in this list originate from one sample, sequenced in a study of blood T cell repertoires in COVID-19. Sequenced by immunoSEQ multiplex PCR; TCRdb stores in-frame clones only, minus some. The data show some 190,000 clones, with over 75% seen just once and under 7.5% held by the top ten. The sequencing sample was made of peripheral blood. These receptors all come from an elderly man with COVID-19, enrolled during active disease.

The chain links TRBV5-1 to TRBJ1-6; 8 bases line up with TRBD1. The junction had 2 bases not matched to a gene; V was cut back by 5 bases and J by 7 bases. The CDR3 is 13 amino acids. The germline CDR1 and CDR2 sequences are SGHRS and YFSETQ. This CDR3 is CASRTGVNSPLHF. In DNA form, the CDR3 reads TGCGCCAGCAGGACAGGGGTAAATTCACCCCTCCACTTT.

The genes are TRBV19 and TRBJ1-4, with no clear D. Germline V gives CDR1 LNHDA, CDR2 SQIVND (reference sequence). This CDR3 has 15 residues. The V end lost 4 bases, the J end lost 5 bases, and 14 bases lay between the germline ends. CDR3 nucleotides: TGTGCCAGTAGTAATCGGCAGGTTCAAAATGAAAAACTGTTTTTT. Translation: CASSNRQVQNEKLFF.

This clone came up once. The V and J genes are TRBV19 and TRBJ2-7, with D possibly being TRBD1 (6 bases). This CDR3 has 15 amino acids. Germline values: CDR1 LNHDA, CDR2 SQIVND (reference sequence). Between the trimmed V and J ends, which lost 1 base and 2 bases, there was a span of 12 bases. The CDR3 is CASSIVGAPAYEQYF. The CDR3 DNA reads TGTGCCAGTAGTATAGTGGGGGCTCCCGCCTACGAGCAGTACTTC.

In this sample, this clone turned up a few times. The chain uses TRBV27 and TRBJ2-7; D is perhaps TRBD1 (6 bases). Per germline, CDR1 MNHEY and CDR2 SMNVEV (reference sequence). Trimming shortened V by 2 bases and J by 3 bases, and 14 bases separated the two germline ends. CDR3 length equals 15 residues. The CDR3 loop is CASSLGVKGVYEQYF. Here the CDR3 DNA reads TGTGCCAGCAGTTTAGGGGTTAAGGGGGTCTACGAGCAGTACTTC.

This chain connects TRBV19 to TRBJ2-7; D might be TRBD2 (5 bases). V was shortened by 3 bases and J by 3 bases, with 9 bases between the two germline ends. Germline assignment: CDR1 LNHDA and CDR2 SQIVND (reference sequence). The CDR3 runs 13 residues. The CDR3 bases are TGTGCCAGTAGTATCGGGGAAGTCTACGAGCAGTACTTC. The encoded protein is CASSIGEVYEQYF. Full variable domain (rest looked up from reference TRBV19 and TRBJ2-7): DGGITQSPKYLFRKEGQNVTLSCEQNLNHDAMYWYRQDPGQGLRLIYYSQIVNDFQKGDIAEGYSVSREKKESFPLTVTSAQKNPTAFYLCASSIGEVYEQYFGPGTRLTVT.

The rearrangement joins TRBV7-9 to TRBJ2-1; 10 positions match TRBD1. Trimming removed 5 bases from V and 2 bases from J; junction bases left unmatched: 6. The germline CDR1 and CDR2 sequences are SEHNR and FQNEAQ (reference sequence). The length of the CDR3 is 16 residues. CDR3 amino acids: CASSPPGQGTYNEQFF. The DNA of the CDR3 is TGTGCCAGCAGCCCTCCGGGACAGGGGACCTACAATGAGCAGTTCTTC. The full variable domain, rest sourced from reference TRBV7-9 and TRBJ2-1, is DTGVSQNPRHKITKRGQNVTFRCDPISEHNRLYWYRQTLGQGPEFLTYFQNEAQLEKSRLLSDRFSAERPKGSFSTLEIQRTEQGDSAMYLCASSPPGQGTYNEQFFGPGTRLTVL.

V gene TRBV6-6 combines with J gene TRBJ2-7; the D gene is possibly TRBD1 (7 bases). Trimming took off 5 bases at V and 5 bases at J, with 16 bases between the two ends. From germline, CDR1 is MNHNY and CDR2 SVGAGI (reference sequence). This CDR3 is 14 amino acids long. CDR3 region: CASSSRERGHEQYF. Here the CDR3 DNA reads TGTGCCAGCAGTAGCCGGGAGAGGGGGCACGAGCAGTACTTC.

The chain combines TRBV11-2 with TRBJ2-7; 7 bases agree with TRBD1. The CDR3 sequence is 15 residues long. V lost 1 base, J lost 2 bases, and 5 bases stayed unmatched. Germline CDR1 and CDR2: SGHAT and FQNNGV. The CDR3 protein is CASSLVTGKTYEQYF. Written as DNA, the CDR3 is TGTGCCAGCAGCTTAGTGACAGGGAAAACCTACGAGCAGTACTTC.

The chain employs TRBV27 and TRBJ2-6, with D unresolved. Between the trimmed V and J ends, which lost 2 bases and 0 bases, there was a span of 8 bases. The CDR3 sequence is 16 residues long. CDR1 MNHEY and CDR2 SMNVEV come from the germline V gene (reference sequence). The DNA for the CDR3 is TGTGCCAGCAGTTTAGAGCCATTCTCTGGGGCCAACGTCCTGACTTTC. Protein sequence: CASSLEPFSGANVLTF.

The CDR3 sequence is CASSGAGNAYNEQFF. In DNA, the CDR3 is TGTGCCAGCAGCGGCGCGGGGAACGCCTACAATGAGCAGTTCTTC. The chain couples TRBV9 to TRBJ2-1; D perhaps matches TRBD2 (6 bases). The CDR3 consists of 15 residues. Trimming removed 3 bases at V and 2 bases at J, with 12 bases between. Germline V gene sequence: CDR1 SGDLS, CDR2 YYNGEE.

This clone appeared once. The chain combines TRBV3-1 (or the pseudogene TRBV3-2) with TRBJ1-3, with 8 bases matching TRBD1. The CDR3 runs to 15 residues. V lost 4 bases and J lost 4; bases outside the gene matches: 6. Germline assignment: CDR1 LGHDT and CDR2 YNNKEL (reference sequence). The CDR3 sequence: CASSPGQAGGNTIYF. DNA of the CDR3: TGTGCCAGCAGCCCGGGACAGGCGGGGGGAAACACCATATATTTT.

The chain links TRBV6-6 to TRBJ1-1; unclear D gene. The V gene's germline CDR1 is MNHNY and CDR2 SVGAGI (reference sequence). This CDR3 contains 14 residues. V was clipped by 0 bases and J by 7 bases, with 12 bases between them. CDR3 residues: CASSYSAGRSEAFF. CDR3 nucleotides: TGTGCCAGCAGTTACTCGGCAGGCCGTAGTGAAGCTTTCTTT.

The chain couples TRBV7-3 to TRBJ2-2; 9 bases match TRBD2. Germline lookup yields CDR1 SGHTA and CDR2 FQGTGA. V was pared by 7 bases and J by 6 bases, with 9 bases of the junction left unmatched. The CDR3 has 15 residues. The CDR3 bases are TGTGCCAGCACCGAGAGGCGGGGGGGCCCCGGGGAGCTGTTTTTT. It yields the protein CASTERRGGPGELFF. Complete variable domain (other parts from reference TRBV7-3 and TRBJ2-2): GAGVSQTPSNKVTEKGKYVELRCDPISGHTALYWYRQSLGQGPEFLIYFQGTGAADDSGLPNDRFFAVRPEGSVSTLKIQRTERGDSAVYLCASTERRGGPGELFFGEGSRLTVL.

Comment on this clone: At the DNA level, this CDR3 is encoded by other sequences in the same sample as well. The chain has TRBV28 and TRBJ1-2; no reliable D call. V gave up 1 base and J gave up 4 bases, with 4 bases separating them. The length of the CDR3 is 12 residues. Per the germline V gene, CDR1 is MDHEN and CDR2 is SYDVKM. The DNA for the CDR3 is TGTGCCAGCAGTTTATCCAGCTATGGCTACACCTTC. Its protein is CASSLSSYGYTF.

This sequence joins TRBV7-9 and TRBJ1-2, with D perhaps TRBD1 (6 bases). Trimming removed 4 bases from V and 4 bases from J, with 13 bases in between. Looked up from germline, CDR1 is SEHNR and CDR2 is FQNEAQ (reference sequence). The CDR3 is made up of 14 amino acids. This CDR3 is CASSSQGTPYGYTF. Written as DNA, the CDR3 is TGTGCCAGCAGCTCACAGGGTACCCCCTATGGCTACACCTTC.

The chain uses TRBV9 and TRBJ1-2; possibly TRBD1 for D (5 bases). Germline CDR1 is SGDLS and CDR2 is YYNGEE. This CDR3 has 16 residues. V was pared by 4 bases and J by 6 bases, with 22 bases between. The CDR3, as DNA: TGTGCCAGCAGCCCCAGGGTAGGTTCCCCCATAGATGGCTACACCTTC. Encoded protein: CASSPRVGSPIDGYTF.

The chain combines TRBV4-3 with TRBJ2-7; 7 nucleotides align to TRBD1. This CDR3 region has 13 residues. Germline lookup yields CDR1 LGHNA and CDR2 YSLEER. The V segment lost 3 bases and the J segment 5 bases; nucleotides outside the gene matches: 4. The CDR3 coding sequence is TGCGCCAGCAGCCATCGACAGGGCGACGAGCAGTACTTC. Translation: CASSHRQGDEQYF.

As concerns this clone: The sample has other DNA sequences that encode this CDR3 too. This rearrangement joins TRBV11-3 to TRBJ2-7; the match to TRBD1 covers 10 bases. V shed 4 bases, J shed 5 bases, and the junction held 8 bases outside the gene matches. The CDR3 has 15 amino acids. CDR1 is SGHNT, CDR2 YENEEA, per germline. Here the CDR3 DNA reads TGTGCCAGCAGCTCACAGTCGACAGGGGGCCACGAGCAGTACTTC. Its protein product is CASSSQSTGGHEQYF.

This chain connects TRBV24-1 to TRBJ2-3, with 10 bases lining up with TRBD1. This CDR3 comprises 17 residues. The germline gives CDR1 KGHDR, CDR2 SFDVKD. V was pared by 4 bases and J by 0 bases, with 6 bases of the junction left unmatched. The CDR3 region is CATSDAGTGVSTDTQYF. The CDR3 DNA reads TGTGCCACCAGTGACGCCGGGACAGGGGTTAGCACAGATACGCAGTATTTT.

This CDR3 is CSTRQGSYEQYF. The CDR3 nucleotides are TGCAGCACCCGACAGGGTTCCTACGAGCAGTACTTC. The chain is built from TRBV29-1 and TRBJ2-7, with 7 bases lining up with TRBD1. Germline CDR1 reads SQVTM; CDR2 reads ANQGSEA. V lost 8 bases and J lost 1; bases outside the gene matches: 5. The CDR3 totals 12 residues.

This clone was observed a few times. This sequence joins TRBV19 and TRBJ1-1, with TRBD1 identical over 9 bases. Germline-derived CDR1 and CDR2 are LNHDA and SQIVND (reference sequence). CDR3 length equals 15 residues. Losses at the gene ends were 5 bases for V and 3 bases for J; bases not matched to a gene: 7. CDR3 loop: CASSGTGGEDTEAFF. The CDR3 DNA follows: TGTGCCAGTAGTGGCACAGGGGGCGAAGACACTGAAGCTTTCTTT. The full variable domain, rest sourced from reference TRBV19 and TRBJ1-1, is DGGITQSPKYLFRKEGQNVTLSCEQNLNHDAMYWYRQDPGQGLRLIYYSQIVNDFQKGDIAEGYSVSREKKESFPLTVTSAQKNPTAFYLCASSGTGGEDTEAFFGQGTRLTVV.

This sequence joins TRBV6-2 or TRBV6-3 and TRBJ1-5; no firm D call. V lost 5 bases to trimming and J lost 7 bases, with 12 bases between them. The length of the CDR3 is 13 residues. Germline V gene data show CDR1 as MNHEY and CDR2 as SVGEGT. This CDR3 is CASSLSGNQPQHF. CDR3 sequence (DNA): TGTGCCAGCAGTCTGTCGGGGAACCAGCCCCAGCATTTT.

This chain joins TRBV5-1 and TRBJ1-1, with TRBD1 identical over 8 bases. CDR1 SGHRS and CDR2 YFSETQ come from the germline V gene. The CDR3 length is 15 residues. V lost 1 base and J lost 0; bases outside the gene matches: 2. The CDR3 here is CASSLPGQVNTEAFF. The CDR3 region has the DNA TGCGCCAGCAGCTTGCCGGGACAGGTGAACACTGAAGCTTTCTTT.

The chain couples TRBV12-3 or TRBV12-4 to TRBJ2-7; D not resolved. Trimming left V 4 bases short and J 1 base short, with 8 bases between. The CDR3 has 13 amino acids. The CDR3: CASSSSVSYEQYF. The CDR3 DNA is TGTGCCAGCAGTTCCTCCGTTTCCTACGAGCAGTACTTC.

J is TRBJ2-3 and V is TRBV9; 8 positions match TRBD2. The germline V gene has CDR1 SGDLS and CDR2 YYNGEE. The CDR3 has 14 residues. Losses at the gene ends were 3 bases for V and 3 bases for J; bases not matched to a gene: 3. CDR3 in DNA: TGTGCCAGCAGCGCCGGGGGGGCGACAGATACGCAGTATTTT. This sequence encodes CASSAGGATDTQYF.

Many counts were recorded for this clone. The V and J genes are TRBV28 and TRBJ1-5, with a tentative D call TRBD1 (5 bases). The CDR3 is 15 residues long. Germline CDR1 is MDHEN and CDR2 is SYDVKM. Between the trimmed V and J ends, which lost 7 bases and 3 bases, there was a span of 16 bases. The CDR3 here is CASTAAGPPNQPQHF. The CDR3 bases are TGTGCCAGCACCGCGGCGGGGCCCCCCAATCAGCCCCAGCATTTT.

The chain uses TRBV5-6 and TRBJ1-2, with D perhaps TRBD1 (6 bases). V was pared by 0 bases and J by 4 bases, with 13 bases between. CDR3 length: 15 residues. CDR1 is SGHDT and CDR2 is YYEEEE in the germline V gene. CDR3 DNA: TGTGCCAGCAGCTTGGGGGGGCAGCTTGGCTATGGCTACACCTTC. Protein sequence: CASSLGGQLGYGYTF.

Note on this clone: In the same sample, other DNA sequences code for this CDR3. V gene TRBV7-2 combines with J gene TRBJ1-4, with D possibly TRBD1 on 5 matching bases. CDR1 is SGHTA and CDR2 is FQGNSA in the germline V gene. This CDR3 region has 16 residues. Trimming shortened V by 4 bases and J by 8 bases, and 20 bases separated the two germline ends. CDR3 DNA: TGTGCCAGCAGCTCGGACTCGGGACTCCCAGGGGAAAAACTGTTTTTT. Protein sequence: CASSSDSGLPGEKLFF.

This clone was seen only once. The chain links TRBV6-2 or TRBV6-3 to TRBJ1-1; 10 bases fit TRBD1. Trimming at V came to 6 bases and at J to 0 bases, leaving 19 bases not matched to a gene. This CDR3 has 20 residues. The germline CDR1 and CDR2 sequences are MNHEY and SVGEGT. CDR3 bases: TGTGCCAGCAGCCGCCCGACAGGGGGCGCATCGAAAGGCATGAACACTGAAGCTTTCTTT. This sequence encodes CASSRPTGGASKGMNTEAFF.

The V call is TRBV19, the J call TRBJ2-3, with a tentative D call TRBD1 (6 bases). This CDR3 spans 14 amino acids. V lost 4 bases and J 2 bases, leaving 10 bases between the germline ends. Per the germline V gene, CDR1 is LNHDA and CDR2 is SQIVND (reference sequence). CDR3 protein: CASSTTGATDTQYF. The CDR3 DNA reads as TGTGCCAGTAGTACGACAGGTGCCACAGATACGCAGTATTTT.

The rearrangement uses TRBV7-9 and TRBJ1-2; D is possibly TRBD1 (5 bases). Germline loops: CDR1 SEHNR, CDR2 FQNEAQ (reference sequence). Trimming stripped 3 bases from V and 6 bases from J, with 11 bases between. The CDR3 totals 13 residues. CDR3 nucleotides: TGTGCCAGCAGCTTTGCACAGGACGATGGCTACACCTTC. The encoded protein is CASSFAQDDGYTF.

This chain connects TRBV7-9 to TRBJ2-3; possibly TRBD2 for D (5 bases). CDR3 size: 15 residues. Trimming removed 1 base from V and 0 bases from J, with 8 bases in between. Germline V lookup: CDR1 SEHNR, CDR2 FQNEAQ (reference sequence). CDR3 nucleotides: TGTGCCAGCAGCTTAGGTCGGGGTAGCACAGATACGCAGTATTTT. Protein: CASSLGRGSTDTQYF.